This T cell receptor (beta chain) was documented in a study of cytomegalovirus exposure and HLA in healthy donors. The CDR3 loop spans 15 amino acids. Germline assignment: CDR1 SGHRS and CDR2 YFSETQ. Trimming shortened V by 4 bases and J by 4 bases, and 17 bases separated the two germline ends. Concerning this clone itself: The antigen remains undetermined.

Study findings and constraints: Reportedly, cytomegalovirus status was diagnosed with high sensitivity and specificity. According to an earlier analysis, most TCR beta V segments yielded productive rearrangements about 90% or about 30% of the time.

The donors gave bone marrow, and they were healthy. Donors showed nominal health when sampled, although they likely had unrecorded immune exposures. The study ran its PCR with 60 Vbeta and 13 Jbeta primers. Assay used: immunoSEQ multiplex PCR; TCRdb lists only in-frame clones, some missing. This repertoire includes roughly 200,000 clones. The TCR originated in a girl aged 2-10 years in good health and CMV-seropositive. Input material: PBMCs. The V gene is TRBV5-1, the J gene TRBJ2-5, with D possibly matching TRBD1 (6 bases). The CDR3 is CASSPGTGFLETQYF. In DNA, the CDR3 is TGCGCCAGCAGCCCCGGAACAGGGTTTCTAGAGACCCAGTACTTC.